This T cell receptor beta chain was captured in a study of CD8 T cells in ankylosing spondylitis. Study outcomes and limitations: In reactive arthritis synovial fluid and blood, some motif variants had been reported before. A TCR beta motif of fewer than 10 highly homologous variants seemed to mark ankylosing spondylitis blood. Clones linked with disease were CD8+ and fairly uncommon in the peripheral blood. Within matched ankylosing spondylitis synovial fluid, disease-linked clones were reportedly significantly enriched.

This clonotype was seen just once. The antigen is not known. V shed 5 bases and J shed 4 bases, with 14 bases lying between them. The CDR3 totals 15 residues. CDR1 and CDR2 from the germline V gene are MGHDK and SYGVNS. Quantitative 5'-RACE was performed with molecular barcodes, and it yielded the TCR beta libraries. TCRdb itself ran the 5' RACE reads through MiXCR, one entry per CDR3 protein. There are roughly 470,000 distinct CDR3 sequences in the sample; roughly a quarter occur only once, and roughly 0.9% lies in the top ten. The specimen was blood, either unsorted or a sorted T cell fraction (not recorded which). This TCR was recovered from a male donor with ankylosing spondylitis. The chain couples TRBV25-1 to TRBJ1-4, with D possibly being TRBD1 (6 bases). The CDR3 DNA reads as TGTGCCAGCAGTCAAGACAGGCGACTTAATGAAAAACTGTTTTTT. Amino acid sequence: CASSQDRRLNEKLFF.